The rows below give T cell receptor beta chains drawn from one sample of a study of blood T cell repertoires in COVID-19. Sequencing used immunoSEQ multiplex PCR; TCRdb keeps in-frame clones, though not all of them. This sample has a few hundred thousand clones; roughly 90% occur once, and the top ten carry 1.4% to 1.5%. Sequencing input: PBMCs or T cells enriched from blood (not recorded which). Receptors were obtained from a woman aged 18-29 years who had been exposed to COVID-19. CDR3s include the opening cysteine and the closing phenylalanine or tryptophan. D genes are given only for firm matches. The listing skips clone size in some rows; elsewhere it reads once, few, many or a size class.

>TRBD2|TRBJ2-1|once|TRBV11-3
CASNLRHRTTSGKGGEQFF
TGTGCCAGCAACCTAAGACACCGAACGACTAGCGGGAAAGGCGGTGAGCAGTTCTTC
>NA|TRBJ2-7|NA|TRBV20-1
CSASARYYEQYF
TGCAGTGCTAGTGCACGGTACTACGAGCAGTACTTC
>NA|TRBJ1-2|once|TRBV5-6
CASSLAGRGINYGYTF
TGTGCCAGCAGCTTGGCAGGCCGGGGAATTAACTATGGCTACACCTTC
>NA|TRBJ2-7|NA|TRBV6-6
CASSYSYRVEQYF
TGTGCCAGCAGTTACTCGTACAGGGTCGAGCAGTACTTC
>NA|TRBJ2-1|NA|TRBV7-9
CASSLATRLNEQFF
TGTGCCAGCAGCTTAGCCACTAGACTCAATGAGCAGTTCTTC
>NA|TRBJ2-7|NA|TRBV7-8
CASSLLPSTTYEQYF
TGTGCCAGCAGCCTACTTCCTAGCACAACCTACGAGCAGTACTTC
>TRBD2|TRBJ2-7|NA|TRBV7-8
CASSWDYYSYEQYF
TGTGCCAGCAGCTGGGACTATTACTCCTACGAGCAGTACTTC
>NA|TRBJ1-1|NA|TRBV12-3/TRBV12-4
CASRRGGNTEAFF
TGTGCCAGCCGGAGGGGGGGGAACACTGAAGCTTTCTTT
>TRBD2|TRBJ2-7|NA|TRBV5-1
CASSLGLAGGQSKQYF
TGCGCCAGCAGCTTGGGACTAGCGGGAGGGCAATCAAAGCAGTACTTC
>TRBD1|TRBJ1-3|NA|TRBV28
CASSTRLQGAGGNTIYF
TGTGCCAGCAGCACCCGTTTACAGGGGGCCGGTGGAAACACCATATATTTT
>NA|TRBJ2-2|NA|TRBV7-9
CASSSRGGENTGELFF
TGTGCCAGCAGCTCGCGCGGCGGGGAAAACACCGGGGAGCTGTTTTTT
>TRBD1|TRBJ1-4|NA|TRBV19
CASSLGTANNEKLFF
TGTGCCAGTAGTCTCGGGACAGCTAATAATGAAAAACTGTTTTTT
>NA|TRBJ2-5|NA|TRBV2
CASSRDFVGETQYF
TGTGCCAGCAGTCGGGACTTCGTGGGAGAGACCCAGTACTTC
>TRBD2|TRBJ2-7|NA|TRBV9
CASSVTMDRTSGTYEQYF
TGTGCCAGCAGCGTGACCATGGATAGGACTAGCGGAACCTACGAGCAGTACTTC
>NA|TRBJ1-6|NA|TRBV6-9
CASSYIENSPLHF
TGTGCCAGCAGTTACATAGAGAATTCACCCCTCCACTTT
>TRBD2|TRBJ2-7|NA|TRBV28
CASSLTGLAGASYEQYF
TGTGCCAGCAGTTTGACGGGACTAGCGGGAGCTTCCTACGAGCAGTACTTC
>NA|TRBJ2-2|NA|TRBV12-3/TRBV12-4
CASRPGDTGELFF
TGTGCCAGCCGTCCGGGGGACACCGGGGAGCTGTTTTTT
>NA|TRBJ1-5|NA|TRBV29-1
CSVLVGGGGDQPQHF
TGCAGCGTTTTAGTCGGCGGGGGCGGAGATCAGCCCCAGCATTTT
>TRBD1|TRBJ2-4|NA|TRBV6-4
CASRGTGLAKNIQYF
TGTGCCAGCAGGGGGACAGGCCTAGCCAAAAACATTCAGTACTTC
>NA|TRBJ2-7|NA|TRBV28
CASSPPRGRAYEQYF
TGTGCCAGCAGTCCCCCCAGGGGTCGGGCCTACGAGCAGTACTTC
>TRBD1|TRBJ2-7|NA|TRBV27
CASSSFGTGLDEQYF
TGTGCCAGCAGCAGTTTCGGGACAGGGCTCGACGAGCAGTACTTC
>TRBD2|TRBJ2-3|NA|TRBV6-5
CASSSAGGAGGTQYF
TGTGCCAGCAGTTCAGCGGGAGGGGCCGGTGGTACGCAGTATTTT
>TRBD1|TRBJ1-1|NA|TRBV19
CASNRGQGFMNTEAFF
TGTGCCAGTAACAGGGGACAGGGGTTCATGAACACTGAAGCTTTCTTT
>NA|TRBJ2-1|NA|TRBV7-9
CASSVKGGSYNEQFF
TGTGCCAGCAGCGTGAAAGGGGGCTCCTACAATGAGCAGTTCTTC
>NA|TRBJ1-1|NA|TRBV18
CASWNQNRATEAFF
TGTGCCAGCTGGAACCAAAACAGGGCCACTGAAGCTTTCTTT
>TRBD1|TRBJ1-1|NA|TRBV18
CASSPTQGAGNTEAFF
TGTGCCAGCTCACCTACCCAGGGGGCAGGGAACACTGAAGCTTTCTTT
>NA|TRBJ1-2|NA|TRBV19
CATSPDTYLTSGYTF
TGTGCTACCTCTCCCGACACGTACTTAACTAGCGGCTACACCTTC
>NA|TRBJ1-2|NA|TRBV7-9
CASSLQGGSGYTF
TGTGCCAGCAGCTTGCAGGGAGGATCGGGCTACACCTTC
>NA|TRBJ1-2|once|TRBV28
CASSFSLYGYTF
TGTGCCAGCAGTTTTAGCTTATATGGCTACACCTTC
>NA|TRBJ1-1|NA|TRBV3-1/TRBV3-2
CASGLSDTEAFF
TGTGCCAGCGGGTTAAGCGACACTGAAGCTTTCTTT
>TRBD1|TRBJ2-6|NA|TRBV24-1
CATSDSPARGLASGANVLTF
TGTGCCACCAGTGATTCGCCAGCCAGGGGGTTAGCGTCTGGGGCCAACGTCCTGACTTTC
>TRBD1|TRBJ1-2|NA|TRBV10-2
CASRSGTGSGYTF
TGCGCCAGCAGGAGCGGGACAGGGAGTGGCTACACCTTC
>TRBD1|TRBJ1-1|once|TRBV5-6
CASSHQGASEAFF
TGTGCCAGCAGCCATCAGGGGGCTTCTGAAGCTTTCTTT
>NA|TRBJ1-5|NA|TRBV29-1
CSVEEVGGEPQHF
TGCAGCGTTGAAGAAGTAGGGGGGGAGCCCCAGCATTTT
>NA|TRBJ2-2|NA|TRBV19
CATTLISGELFF
TGTGCCACTACGTTGATTTCCGGGGAGCTGTTTTTT
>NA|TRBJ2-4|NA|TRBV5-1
CASSRPGEAKNIQYF
TGCGCCAGCAGCAGGCCAGGGGAAGCCAAAAACATTCAGTACTTC
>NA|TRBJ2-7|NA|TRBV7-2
CASTPAGYSYEQYF
TGTGCCAGCACCCCCGCAGGGTATTCCTACGAGCAGTACTTC
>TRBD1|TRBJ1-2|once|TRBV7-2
CASSWGQQNYGYTF
TGTGCCAGCAGCTGGGGACAGCAGAACTATGGCTACACCTTC
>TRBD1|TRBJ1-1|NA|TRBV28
CASMTGGMNTEAFF
TGTGCCAGCATGACAGGGGGCATGAACACTGAAGCTTTCTTT
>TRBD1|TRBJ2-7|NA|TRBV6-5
CASSSDRGTYEQYF
TGTGCCAGCAGTAGCGACAGGGGGACCTACGAGCAGTACTTC
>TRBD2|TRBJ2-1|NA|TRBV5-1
CASSLGLAGDEQFF
TGCGCCAGCAGCTTGGGACTAGCGGGGGATGAGCAGTTCTTC
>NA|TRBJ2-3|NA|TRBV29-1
CSVYSDTQYF
TGCAGCGTTTATTCAGATACGCAGTATTTT
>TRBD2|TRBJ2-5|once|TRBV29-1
CSVLAGGQETQYF
TGCAGCGTTCTAGCGGGAGGCCAAGAGACCCAGTACTTC
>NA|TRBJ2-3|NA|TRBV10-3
CAISEGGQGDTQYF
TGTGCCATCAGTGAGGGGGGCCAGGGAGATACGCAGTATTTT
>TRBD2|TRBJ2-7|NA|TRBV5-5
CASSSYGGASYEQYF
TGTGCCAGCAGCTCCTACGGGGGGGCCTCCTACGAGCAGTACTTC
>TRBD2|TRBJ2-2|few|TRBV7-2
CASSFRAGDGELFF
TGTGCCAGCAGCTTCAGGGCGGGGGACGGGGAGCTGTTTTTT
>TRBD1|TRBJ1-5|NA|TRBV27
CASSFDRGVNQPQHF
TGTGCCAGCAGTTTTGACAGGGGAGTTAATCAGCCCCAGCATTTT
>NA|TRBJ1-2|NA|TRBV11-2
CASSPSGILGYTF
TGTGCCAGCAGCCCATCAGGGATTTTGGGCTACACCTTC
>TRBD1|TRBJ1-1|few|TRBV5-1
CATSSEPGGRTEAFF
TGCGCCACCAGCAGTGAGCCAGGGGGCCGAACTGAAGCTTTCTTT
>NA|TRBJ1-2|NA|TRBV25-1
CASSELDSRSYYGYTF
TGTGCCAGCAGTGAACTGGACAGCCGGTCGTACTATGGCTACACCTTC
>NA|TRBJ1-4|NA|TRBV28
CASSFNGGDNEKLFF
TGTGCCAGCAGTTTTAATGGGGGGGACAATGAAAAACTGTTTTTT
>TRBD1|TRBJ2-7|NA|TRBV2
CASRGQGRGPYEQYF
TGTGCCAGCAGGGGACAGGGGAGAGGTCCCTACGAGCAGTACTTC
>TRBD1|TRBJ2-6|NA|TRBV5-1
CASTRDRGPGANVLTF
TGCGCCAGCACCCGGGACAGGGGGCCCGGGGCCAACGTCCTGACTTTC
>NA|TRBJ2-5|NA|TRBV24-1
CATSDFGSQETQYF
TGTGCCACCAGTGATTTCGGGAGCCAAGAGACCCAGTACTTC
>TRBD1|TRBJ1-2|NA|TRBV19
CASSIWSPGTGGDGYTF
TGTGCCAGTAGTATCTGGTCTCCTGGGACAGGCGGGGACGGCTACACCTTC
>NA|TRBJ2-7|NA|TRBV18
CASSQEGASYEQYF
TGTGCCAGCTCACAGGAGGGGGCCTCCTACGAGCAGTACTTC
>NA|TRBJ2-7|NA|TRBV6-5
CASSAGSPYEQYF
TGTGCCAGCAGCGCAGGCAGCCCCTACGAGCAGTACTTC
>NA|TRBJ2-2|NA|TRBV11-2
CASSLQAQTGELFF
TGTGCCAGCAGCTTACAGGCTCAGACCGGGGAGCTGTTTTTT
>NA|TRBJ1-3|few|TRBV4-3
CASSQDQEGNTIYF
TGCGCCAGCAGCCAAGACCAGGAAGGAAACACCATATATTTT
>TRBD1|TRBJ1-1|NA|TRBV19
CASKDRVNTEAFF
TGTGCCAGTAAGGACAGGGTGAACACTGAAGCTTTCTTT